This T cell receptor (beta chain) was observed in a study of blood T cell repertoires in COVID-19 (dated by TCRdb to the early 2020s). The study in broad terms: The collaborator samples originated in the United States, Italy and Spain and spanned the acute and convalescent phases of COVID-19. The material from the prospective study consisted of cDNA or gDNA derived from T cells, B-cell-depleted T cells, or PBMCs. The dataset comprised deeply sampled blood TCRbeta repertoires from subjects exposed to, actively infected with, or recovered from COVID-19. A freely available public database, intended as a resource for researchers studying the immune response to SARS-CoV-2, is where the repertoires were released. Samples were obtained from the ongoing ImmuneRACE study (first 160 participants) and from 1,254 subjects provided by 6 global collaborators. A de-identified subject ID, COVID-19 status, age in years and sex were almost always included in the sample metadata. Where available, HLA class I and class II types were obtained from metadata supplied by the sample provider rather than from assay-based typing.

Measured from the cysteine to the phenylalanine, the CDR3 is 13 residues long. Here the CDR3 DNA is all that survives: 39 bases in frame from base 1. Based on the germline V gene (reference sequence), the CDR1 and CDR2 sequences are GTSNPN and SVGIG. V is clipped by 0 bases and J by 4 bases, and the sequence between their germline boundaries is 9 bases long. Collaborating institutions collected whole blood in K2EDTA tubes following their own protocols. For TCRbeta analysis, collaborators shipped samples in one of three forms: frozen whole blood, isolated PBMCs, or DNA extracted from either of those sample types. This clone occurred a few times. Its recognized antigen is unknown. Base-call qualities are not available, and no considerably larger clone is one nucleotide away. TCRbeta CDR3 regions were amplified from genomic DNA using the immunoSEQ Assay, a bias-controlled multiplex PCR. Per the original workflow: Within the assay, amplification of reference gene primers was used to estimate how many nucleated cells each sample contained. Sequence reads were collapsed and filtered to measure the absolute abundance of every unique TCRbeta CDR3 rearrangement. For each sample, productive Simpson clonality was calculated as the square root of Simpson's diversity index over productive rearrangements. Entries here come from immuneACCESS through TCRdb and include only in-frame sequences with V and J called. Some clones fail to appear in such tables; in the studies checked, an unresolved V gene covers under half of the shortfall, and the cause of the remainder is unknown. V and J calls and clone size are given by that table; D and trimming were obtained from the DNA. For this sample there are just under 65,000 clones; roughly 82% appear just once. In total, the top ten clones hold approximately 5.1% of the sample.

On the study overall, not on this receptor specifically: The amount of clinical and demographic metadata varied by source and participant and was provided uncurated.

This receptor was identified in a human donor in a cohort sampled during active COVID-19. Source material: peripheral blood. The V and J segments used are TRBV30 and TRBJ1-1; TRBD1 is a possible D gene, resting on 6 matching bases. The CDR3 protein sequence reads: CAWSVKGGTEAFF. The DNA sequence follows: TGTGCCTGGAGTGTAAAAGGGGGCACTGAAGCTTTCTTT.